A selection of T cell receptor beta chains follows, all from one sample in a study of blood T cell repertoires in COVID-19. Method: immunoSEQ multiplex PCR; TCRdb's copy keeps in-frame clones and lacks some. The sample holds roughly 250,000 clones, 75% to 85% seen once. Sequences were obtained from peripheral blood. All receptors come from a woman in her 50s with acute or convalescent COVID-19. Each CDR3 is given with its conserved first and last residue. Each record gives: clone size, D gene, V gene, J gene, CDR3 protein, CDR3 DNA. The D gene is left open where the match is weak. A clone size is listed for some rows: how often the clone was seen (once, few, many), or a class if it is expanded.

abundance: NA
d_gene: TRBD2
v_gene: TRBV7-2
j_gene: TRBJ2-1
CDR3aa: CASSPGLAPNNEQFF
CDR3nt: TGTGCCAGCAGCCCGGGACTAGCGCCAAACAATGAGCAGTTCTTC

abundance: NA
d_gene: TRBD1
v_gene: TRBV5-8
j_gene: TRBJ1-1
CDR3aa: CASSWGQANTEAFF
CDR3nt: TGTGCCAGCAGCTGGGGACAGGCTAACACTGAAGCTTTCTTT

abundance: NA
d_gene: TRBD2
v_gene: TRBV30
j_gene: TRBJ2-3
CDR3aa: CAWMLAEKTDTQYF
CDR3nt: TGTGCCTGGATGCTAGCGGAGAAGACAGATACGCAGTATTTT

abundance: NA
d_gene: TRBD2
v_gene: TRBV10-1
j_gene: TRBJ2-2
CDR3aa: CASSNERENGELFF
CDR3nt: TGCGCCAGTTCAAATGAGCGGGAAAACGGGGAGCTGTTTTTT

abundance: NA
d_gene: TRBD1
v_gene: TRBV18
j_gene: TRBJ2-3
CDR3aa: CASSPEDRAKDTQYF
CDR3nt: TGTGCCAGCTCACCTGAGGACAGGGCCAAAGATACGCAGTATTTT

abundance: NA
d_gene: NA
v_gene: TRBV5-4
j_gene: TRBJ1-3
CDR3aa: CASSWGQGLGPSGNTIYF
CDR3nt: TGTGCCAGCAGCTGGGGGCAGGGGTTGGGTCCATCTGGAAACACCATATATTTT

abundance: NA
d_gene: TRBD2
v_gene: TRBV6-1
j_gene: TRBJ2-7
CDR3aa: CASSERVGGRVEQYF
CDR3nt: TGTGCCAGCAGTGAAAGAGTTGGCGGGAGGGTCGAGCAGTACTTC

abundance: NA
d_gene: TRBD2
v_gene: TRBV6-6
j_gene: TRBJ2-3
CDR3aa: CASSAYLAGGRDTQYF
CDR3nt: TGTGCCAGCAGTGCATATCTAGCGGGGGGGCGGGATACGCAGTATTTT

abundance: few
d_gene: NA
v_gene: TRBV24-1
j_gene: TRBJ1-5
CDR3aa: CATSDTQGPNQPQHF
CDR3nt: TGTGCCACCAGTGACACACAGGGCCCCAATCAGCCCCAGCATTTT

abundance: NA
d_gene: NA
v_gene: TRBV28
j_gene: TRBJ1-5
CDR3aa: CASSTIRVGGNQPQHF
CDR3nt: TGTGCCAGCAGCACTATACGGGTAGGTGGCAATCAGCCCCAGCATTTT

abundance: NA
d_gene: NA
v_gene: TRBV4-3
j_gene: TRBJ1-4
CDR3aa: CASSQDTGRGEKLFF
CDR3nt: TGCGCCAGCAGCCAAGATACGGGGAGAGGCGAAAAACTGTTTTTT

abundance: NA
d_gene: NA
v_gene: TRBV5-4
j_gene: TRBJ2-2
CDR3aa: CASSSGQKRAAGSAGELFF
CDR3nt: TGTGCCAGCAGCTCCGGACAAAAAAGGGCCGCCGGGAGTGCCGGGGAGCTGTTTTTT

abundance: NA
d_gene: TRBD1
v_gene: TRBV11-3
j_gene: TRBJ2-2
CDR3aa: CASSRQGPHTGELFF
CDR3nt: TGTGCCAGCAGCCGACAGGGACCGCACACCGGGGAGCTGTTTTTT

abundance: NA
d_gene: TRBD2
v_gene: TRBV24-1
j_gene: TRBJ2-5
CDR3aa: CATSDRTSGETQYF
CDR3nt: TGTGCCACCAGTGACCGAACTAGCGGAGAGACCCAGTACTTC

abundance: NA
d_gene: TRBD2
v_gene: TRBV7-2
j_gene: TRBJ2-3
CDR3aa: CASSLLPGLDTDTQYF
CDR3nt: TGTGCCAGCAGCTTGCTACCGGGACTAGACACAGATACGCAGTATTTT

abundance: NA
d_gene: TRBD2
v_gene: TRBV5-4
j_gene: TRBJ2-7
CDR3aa: CASSSGTSGGYEQYF
CDR3nt: TGTGCCAGCAGCTCCGGGACTAGCGGGGGCTACGAGCAGTACTTC

abundance: NA
d_gene: NA
v_gene: TRBV3-1/TRBV3-2
j_gene: TRBJ1-2
CDR3aa: CASSERRDYGYTF
CDR3nt: TGTGCCAGCAGCGAGAGGAGGGACTATGGCTACACCTTC